The source of this TCR beta chain is a study of cytomegalovirus exposure and HLA in healthy donors. Study outcomes and limitations: Productive rates of about 90% or about 30% were seen for most TCR beta V segments in an earlier analysis.

This clone has only a few counts. Antigen: not known. V was clipped by 5 bases and J by 5 bases, with 9 bases between them. Germline lookup yields CDR1 MNHEY and CDR2 SVGAGI. This CDR3 comprises 12 residues. PCR used 60 Vbeta primers and 13 Jbeta primers. Assay: immunoSEQ multiplex PCR; the TCRdb copy retains only in-frame clones and omits some. The table shows roughly 120,000 clones, with around 67% occurring only once. V usage is TRBV6-5 and J usage is TRBJ1-1, with D unclear. The sequenced sample consisted of PBMCs. The receptor was derived from a woman in her thirties or forties in good health and CMV-seropositive. In DNA, the CDR3 is TGTGCCAGCAGTCAGTGGGAGACTGAAGCTTTCTTT. This encodes CASSQWETEAFF.